This paragraph covers one T cell receptor beta chain sequence. What it binds is unknown. This entry comes from a study of T cell responses to AZD1222 COVID-19 vaccine. Broader study findings: Just 6 or 7 AZD1222 recipients were seropositive at baseline. No repertoire was sampled before or during the peak T cell response, only after it. It should be noted that donors were predominantly white British and more often female, and clonal diversity was possibly underestimated.

TCRdb keeps only in-frame clones here, not all; method: immunoSEQ multiplex PCR. The profile shows approximately 150,000 clones, about 94% of them singletons. V shed 7 bases and J shed 4 bases, with 10 bases lying between them. The CDR3 extends over 13 amino acids. The sample in question was peripheral blood, obtained on day 0 of AZD1222 vaccination. This clonotype was sampled from an adult in good health. The J gene is TRBJ2-2, the V gene TRBV12-3 or TRBV12-4; no definite D call. The CDR3 DNA reads TGTGCCAGCAATAGGGCTAGCACCGGGGAGCTGTTTTTT. Translated, it gives CASNRASTGELFF.